This TCR beta chain derives from a study of T cells in Graves' hyperthyroidism and ophthalmopathy. The study, taken as a whole, reports: The model anticipated ophthalmopathy a median around six months pre-onset.

The investigators amplified TCR beta CDR3 regions from RNA transcripts. First-round RT-PCR with HTBI primers amplified the TCR CDR3 region. TCRdb redid the calling of the multiplex PCR reads with MiXCR, one entry per CDR3 protein. The sample lists 250,000 to 400,000 distinct CDR3 sequences, about an eighth occurring once. Germline loops: CDR1 SEHNR, CDR2 FQNEAQ (reference sequence). The CDR3 runs to 15 residues. V was shortened by 2 bases and J by 4 bases, with 14 bases between the two germline ends. This clonotype was observed at least ten times. Its antigen is unidentified. Fresh peripheral blood, around 9.3 ml, was the source of the PBMCs.

The sequenced material came from blood. The rearrangement uses TRBV7-9 and TRBJ1-1; D uncertain. This clonotype originated in a woman between 40 and 55 years old with Graves' ophthalmopathy. CDR3 DNA: TGTGCCAGCAGCTTACCTTCTTCCGCGGGCACTGAAGCTTTCTTT. This codes for CASSLPSSAGTEAFF.